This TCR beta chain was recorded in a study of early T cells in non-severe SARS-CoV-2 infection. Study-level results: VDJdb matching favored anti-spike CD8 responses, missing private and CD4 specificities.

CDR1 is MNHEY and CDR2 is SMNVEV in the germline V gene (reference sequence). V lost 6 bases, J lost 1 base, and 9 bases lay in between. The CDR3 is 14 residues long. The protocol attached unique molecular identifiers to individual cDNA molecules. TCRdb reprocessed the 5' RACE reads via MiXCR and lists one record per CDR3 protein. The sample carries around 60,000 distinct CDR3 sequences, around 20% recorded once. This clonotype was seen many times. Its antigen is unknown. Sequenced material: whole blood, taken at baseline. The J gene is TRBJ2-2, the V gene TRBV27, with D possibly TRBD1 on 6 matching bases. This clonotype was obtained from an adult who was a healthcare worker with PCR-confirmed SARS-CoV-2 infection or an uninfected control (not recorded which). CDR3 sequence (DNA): TGTGCCAGCAGCAGGACAGTGAACACCGGGGAGCTGTTTTTT. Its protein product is CASSRTVNTGELFF.